This is a list of T cell receptor beta chains from one sample in a study of response to subunit inactivated influenza vaccine. One entry per CDR3 protein results from TCRdb running MiXCR on the RT-PCR reads. This table has 700,000 to 900,000 distinct CDR3 sequences, 21% appearing once. The sample here was PBMCs from blood, taken around 5 days after vaccination. Receptors were obtained from a middle-aged man who received an inactivated influenza vaccine. Each CDR3 is given with its conserved first and last residue. D genes are given only for firm matches. The size of a clone is reported for some rows only, either as once, few or many, or as a class for expanded clones.

v_call,j_call,clone_size,d_call,cdr3_aa,cdr3_nt
TRBV5-1,TRBJ2-3,.,TRBD1,CASSLLGGDRRTDTQYF,TGCGCCAGCAGCTTGCTCGGTGGGGACAGGCGAACAGATACGCAGTATTTT
TRBV7-2,TRBJ1-6,few,TRBD1,CASSKGQGFYNSPLHF,TGTGCCAGCAGCAAGGGACAGGGGTTCTATAATTCACCCCTCCACTTT
TRBV7-2,TRBJ2-3,few,.,CASSTVSTDTQYF,TGTGCCAGTAGCACCGTTAGCACAGATACGCAGTATTTT
TRBV12-3/TRBV12-4,TRBJ2-4,many,.,CASSLQGGVNIQYF,TGTGCCAGCAGTTTACAGGGGGGGGTCAACATTCAGTACTTC
TRBV5-1,TRBJ2-3,.,TRBD2,CASSPPTSVPWDTQYF,TGCGCCAGCAGCCCCCCAACTAGCGTCCCCTGGGATACGCAGTATTTT
TRBV12-3/TRBV12-4,TRBJ2-7,many,.,CASSLGEHYEQYF,TGTGCCAGCAGTTTAGGGGAACACTATGAGCAGTACTTC
TRBV20-1,TRBJ2-7,few,.,CSAKDSINYEQYF,TGCAGTGCTAAGGACAGCATTAACTACGAGCAGTACTTC
TRBV28,TRBJ2-1,.,TRBD2,CASRGRGLAGVRYNEQFF,TGTGCCAGCAGGGGAAGGGGACTAGCGGGAGTCCGATACAATGAGCAGTTCTTC
TRBV5-1,TRBJ1-1,.,.,CASSPNSGFLGTEAFF,TGCGCCAGCAGCCCGAATTCGGGTTTCTTGGGTACTGAAGCTTTCTTT
TRBV7-9,TRBJ2-5,few,.,CASSLILGPYF,TGTGCCAGCAGCTTAATACTCGGCCCGTACTTC
TRBV27,TRBJ2-5,few,.,CASSLRRHQETQYF,TGTGCCAGCAGTTTAAGAAGGCACCAAGAGACCCAGTACTTC
TRBV4-2,TRBJ2-5,.,TRBD2,CASSQVDGTSDQETQYF,TGTGCCAGCAGCCAAGTCGACGGGACTAGCGACCAAGAGACCCAGTACTTC
TRBV12-3/TRBV12-4,TRBJ1-5,.,.,CASSLPGRNQPQHF,TGTGCCAGCAGTTTACCGGGACGGAATCAGCCCCAGCATTTT
TRBV20-1,TRBJ1-2,.,.,CSASRGVVDGYTF,TGCAGTGCTAGCCGGGGTGTAGTAGATGGCTACACCTTC
TRBV7-9,TRBJ1-2,.,.,CASSPALGRYGYTF,TGTGCCAGCAGCCCCGCCCTGGGGCGGTATGGCTACACCTTC
TRBV20-1,TRBJ2-7,.,TRBD1,CSARSGTGSYEQYF,TGCAGTGCTAGATCCGGGACAGGCTCCTACGAGCAGTACTTC
TRBV5-1,TRBJ2-5,.,.,CASSLSPGKGETQYF,TGCGCCAGCAGCTTGAGTCCCGGGAAGGGAGAGACCCAGTACTTC
TRBV5-1,TRBJ2-3,.,.,CASSLGRLADTQYF,TGCGCCAGCAGCCTCGGACGGTTGGCAGATACGCAGTATTTT
TRBV5-1,TRBJ2-5,few,.,CASSPGGLAPSQETQYF,TGCGCCAGCAGCCCCGGGGGGCTAGCGCCTAGCCAAGAGACCCAGTACTTC
TRBV5-1,TRBJ1-1,.,TRBD1,CASSKTGLGTEAFF,TGCGCCAGCAGCAAGACAGGGTTGGGCACTGAAGCTTTCTTT
TRBV10-1,TRBJ1-3,.,.,CASSEYGTGRGNTIYF,TGCGCCAGCAGTGAGTATGGCACCGGACGTGGAAACACCATATATTTT
TRBV10-3,TRBJ2-5,few,.,CAISELGSQETQYF,TGTGCCATCAGTGAGTTGGGTTCTCAAGAGACCCAGTACTTC
TRBV20-1,TRBJ2-3,.,TRBD2,CSARDQGLAGFTDTQYF,TGCAGTGCTAGAGATCAAGGACTAGCGGGATTCACAGATACGCAGTATTTT
TRBV4-2,TRBJ1-3,few,TRBD1,CASSQKDRGRNTIYF,TGTGCCAGCAGCCAAAAGGACAGGGGCAGAAACACCATATATTTT
TRBV2,TRBJ2-1,.,.,CASSRWIRSGNEQFF,TGTGCCAGCAGTCGATGGATAAGATCGGGCAATGAGCAGTTCTTC
TRBV20-1,TRBJ2-1,.,TRBD2,CSARDLRLAPLEQFF,TGCAGTGCTAGAGATTTAAGACTAGCCCCCCTCGAGCAGTTCTTC
TRBV5-6,TRBJ2-5,.,TRBD2,CASSSGTSRETQYF,TGTGCCAGCAGCTCAGGGACTAGCCGAGAGACCCAGTACTTC
TRBV20-1,TRBJ2-1,.,TRBD2,CSARSLTGTSGVYNEQFF,TGCAGTGCTAGAAGTTTAACCGGGACTAGCGGAGTTTACAATGAGCAGTTCTTC
TRBV20-1,TRBJ1-1,.,TRBD1,CSAERDRVTEAFF,TGCAGTGCCGAACGGGACAGGGTCACTGAAGCTTTCTTT